This TCR beta chain appears in the sequencing data of a study of cytomegalovirus exposure and HLA in healthy donors. Study-wide results and limits: The study designated 160 or so TCR beta chains cytomegalovirus-associated.

Data came from immunoSEQ multiplex PCR; TCRdb stores just in-frame clones and leaves some out. The sample has approximately 200,000 clones, approximately 78% seen once. For this clone: Its antigen is unknown.

The CDR3 is 15 residues long. The J segment lost 6 bases and the V segment lost 2 bases, leaving 3 bases of the junction unmatched. In germline, CDR1 is PRHDT, CDR2 FYEKMQ (reference sequence). This TCR was recovered from a woman aged 25 to 45 in good health and CMV-seronegative. The sample consisted of PBMCs. The V call is TRBV13, the J call TRBJ2-3; 12 nucleotides line up with TRBD2. CDR3 nucleotide sequence: TGTGCCAGCAGCTTACTAGCGGGAGGGGCGGATACGCAGTATTTT. This encodes CASSLLAGGADTQYF. Looking up the rest from reference TRBV13 and TRBJ2-3 gives the full variable domain: AAGVIQSPRHLIKEKRETATLKCYPIPRHDTVYWYQQGPGQDPQFLISFYEKMQSDKGSIPDRFSAQQFSDYHSELNMSSLELGDSALYFCASSLLAGGADTQYFGPGTRLTVL.